This passage covers 24 T cell receptor beta chains from one sample sequenced in a study of T cell responses to AZD1222 COVID-19 vaccine. The method was immunoSEQ multiplex PCR; TCRdb's version includes in-frame clones alone and lacks a portion of them. The sample holds tens of thousands of clones, around 88% seen once. This sample comprised peripheral blood, obtained on day 0 of AZD1222 vaccination. The receptors were sampled from an adult in good health.

The J gene is TRBJ1-1, the V gene TRBV3-1 (or the pseudogene TRBV3-2), with a possible D match to TRBD1 (6 bases). V lost 0 bases and J lost 3, with 17 bases in between. CDR1 LGHDT and CDR2 YNNKEL come from the germline V gene (reference sequence). The CDR3 runs 17 residues. The CDR3 nucleotides are TGTGCCAGCAGCCAAGAATCGGTCGGGGGCTGGGACACTGAAGCTTTCTTT. This encodes CASSQESVGGWDTEAFF.

This clone appeared a single time. V and J are TRBV5-4 and TRBJ2-4, with 7 bases fitting TRBD1. The CDR3 totals 12 residues. The V and J ends lost 4 bases and 5 bases, in that order; junction bases with no gene match: 0. Germline values: CDR1 SGHNT, CDR2 YYREEE (reference sequence). Here the CDR3 DNA reads TGTGCCAGCAGCGGGACAGAAAACATTCAGTACTTC. This codes for CASSGTENIQYF.

This chain connects TRBV4-3 to TRBJ2-2, with 7 nucleotides matching TRBD2. The germline gives CDR1 LGHNA, CDR2 YSLEER. This CDR3 has 16 amino acids. V trimming: 6 bases; J trimming: 1 base; junction bases outside the gene matches: 8. The CDR3: CASRGEGTLNTGELFF. CDR3 nucleotide sequence: TGCGCCAGCAGGGGGGAGGGTACTTTGAACACCGGGGAGCTGTTTTTT.

The V call is TRBV5-4, the J call TRBJ2-2; D is ambiguous. Germline V gives CDR1 SGHNT, CDR2 YYREEE (reference sequence). V was trimmed by 0 bases and J by 0 bases, leaving 9 bases between them. This CDR3 contains 16 residues. The CDR3 nucleotides are TGTGCCAGCAGCTTGGATCCTGGAACGAACACCGGGGAGCTGTTTTTT. This sequence encodes CASSLDPGTNTGELFF.

This rearrangement joins TRBV6-5 to TRBJ2-3; D uncertain. The CDR3 runs to 14 residues. The ends were cut back, 9 bases at V and 2 bases at J, with 15 bases in the middle. CDR1 and CDR2 from the germline V gene are MNHEY and SVGAGI. CDR3 sequence: CASQPEVYTDTQYF. In DNA form, the CDR3 reads TGTGCCAGTCAACCGGAAGTATACACAGATACGCAGTATTTT.

The chain links TRBV19 to TRBJ1-2; D gene uncertain. The CDR3 extends over 13 amino acids. The germline V and J ends were trimmed by 7 bases and 5 bases, with 14 bases remaining between them. Germline CDR1 and CDR2: LNHDA and SQIVND (reference sequence). The CDR3: CASTLSGRYGYTF. CDR3 sequence (DNA): TGTGCCAGTACCCTCAGTGGGCGTTATGGCTACACCTTC.

The J gene is TRBJ2-1, the V gene TRBV9, with 11 bases aligning to TRBD2. V shed 4 bases, J shed 4 bases, and the junction held 7 bases outside the gene matches. The CDR3 has 16 amino acids. The V gene's germline CDR1 is SGDLS and CDR2 YYNGEE. The CDR3 protein is CASSPTSGRSYNEQFF. The CDR3 DNA reads as TGTGCCAGCAGCCCCACTAGCGGGAGATCTTACAATGAGCAGTTCTTC.

V is TRBV6-4 and J is TRBJ2-3, with D tentatively TRBD2 (6 bases). The ends were cut back, 3 bases at V and 2 bases at J, with 12 bases in the middle. This CDR3 is built from 15 residues. Germline assignment: CDR1 MRHNA and CDR2 SNTAGT. CDR3 coding DNA: TGTGCCAGCAGTGAAACGGGACTGGACACAGATACGCAGTATTTT. Its protein product is CASSETGLDTDTQYF.

This clone has only a few counts. The rearrangement uses TRBV19 and TRBJ2-1, with 9 nucleotides matching TRBD2. J was trimmed by 8 bases and V by 4 bases; bases with no gene match: 9. Germline CDR1 reads LNHDA; CDR2 reads SQIVND (reference sequence). This CDR3 contains 15 residues. The CDR3 loop is CASSRGGLAKDEQFF. The CDR3 nucleotides are TGTGCCAGTAGTAGGGGGGGACTAGCTAAGGATGAGCAGTTCTTC.

V usage is TRBV11-2 and J usage is TRBJ1-4; TRBD1 might be the D (5 bases). From germline, CDR1 is SGHAT and CDR2 FQNNGV. The CDR3 is 14 residues long. V lost 8 bases, J lost 5 bases, and 15 bases lay in between. CDR3 sequence: CASSLQGVNEKLFF. The DNA for the CDR3 is TGTGCCAGCTCACTCCAGGGTGTAAATGAAAAACTGTTTTTT.

The chain employs TRBV4-2 and TRBJ1-1; D gene uncertain. The CDR3 length is 12 residues. The germline V and J ends were trimmed by 4 bases and 1 base, with 4 bases remaining between them. Germline V gene data show CDR1 as LGHNA and CDR2 as YNFKEQ. DNA for the CDR3: TGTGCCAGCAGCCTAGAGAACACTGAAGCTTTCTTT. It codes for CASSLENTEAFF.

The chain is built from TRBV4-3 and TRBJ2-5; 12 nucleotides match TRBD2. The germline V gene encodes CDR1 LGHNA and CDR2 YSLEER. V was pared by 4 bases and J by 4 bases, with 13 bases of the junction left unmatched. The CDR3 is 18 residues long. CDR3 residues: CASSRSPRLAGVVETQYF. The CDR3 DNA reads TGCGCCAGCAGCCGCTCCCCGCGACTAGCGGGGGTTGTAGAGACCCAGTACTTC.

The V and J genes are TRBV4-3 and TRBJ2-3, with 10 bases lining up with TRBD2. Germline V gene lookup returns CDR1 LGHNA and CDR2 YSLEER. With 3 bases clipped from V and 1 base from J, the junction kept 13 bases outside the gene matches. CDR3 length equals 19 residues. The chain's CDR3 is CASSQAHHRTSGGTDTQYF. The CDR3 nucleotides are TGCGCCAGCAGCCAGGCTCACCATAGAACTAGCGGGGGCACAGATACGCAGTATTTT.

This clone occurred a few times. V gene TRBV5-4 combines with J gene TRBJ2-7; a possible D gene is TRBD1 (5 bases). The V and J ends lost 2 bases and 6 bases respectively, with 18 bases between them. Germline V gene data show CDR1 as SGHNT and CDR2 as YYREEE (reference sequence). The CDR3 sequence is 15 residues long. CDR3 DNA sequence: TGTGCCAGCAGCTTCCCTCCGGACATTAGGAGCGAGCAGTACTTC. This translates into CASSFPPDIRSEQYF. The whole variable domain, filled in from reference TRBV5-4 and TRBJ2-7, reads ETGVTQSPTHLIKTRGQQVTLRCSSQSGHNTVSWYQQALGQGPQFIFQYYREEENGRGNFPPRFSGLQFPNYSSELNVNALELDDSALYLCASSFPPDIRSEQYFGPGTRLTVT.

The chain combines TRBV7-9 with TRBJ1-1; 7 nucleotides line up with TRBD1. The CDR3 is made up of 15 amino acids. J was trimmed by 4 bases and V by 5 bases; bases with no gene match: 10. CDR1 SEHNR and CDR2 FQNEAQ come from the germline V gene (reference sequence). This CDR3 is CASSPSTGLGTEAFF. The CDR3 DNA reads TGTGCCAGCAGCCCATCGACAGGGCTTGGCACTGAAGCTTTCTTT.

V usage is TRBV6-5 and J usage is TRBJ1-4; no firm D call. Looked up from germline, CDR1 is MNHEY and CDR2 is SVGAGI. The CDR3 has 13 amino acids. The ends were cut back, 5 bases at V and 7 bases at J, with 11 bases in the middle. CDR3 nucleotides: TGTGCCAGCAGTATTACGGTCGGTGAAAAACTGTTTTTT. The encoded protein is CASSITVGEKLFF.

This chain links TRBV5-5 with TRBJ2-5; 8 bases line up with TRBD1. Germline CDR1 reads SGHKS; CDR2 reads YYEKEE (reference sequence). The CDR3 runs 14 residues. Germline trimming cut 4 bases from V and 4 bases from J; bases unmatched to any gene: 6. CDR3 in DNA: TGTGCCAGCAGCCACAACACAGGGGGAGAGACCCAGTACTTC. Translating gives CASSHNTGGETQYF. The whole variable domain, remainder taken from reference TRBV5-5 and TRBJ2-5, is DAGVTQSPTHLIKTRGQQVTLRCSPISGHKSVSWYQQVLGQGPQFIFQYYEKEERGRGNFPDRFSARQFPNYSSELNVNALLLGDSALYLCASSHNTGGETQYFGPGTRLLVL.

The chain carries TRBV6-5 and TRBJ1-2, with D maybe TRBD1 (5 bases). Trimming pared 4 bases from V and 0 bases from J, leaving 15 bases between. This CDR3 is 16 amino acids long. The germline CDR1 and CDR2 sequences are MNHEY and SVGAGI. CDR3 loop: CASSSFSSGPNYGYTF. As DNA, the CDR3 is TGTGCCAGCAGTTCTTTTAGTTCAGGGCCTAACTATGGCTACACCTTC.

The chain recombines TRBV20-1 with TRBJ2-3; the D is unclear. There are 12 residues in the CDR3. Per germline, CDR1 DFQATT and CDR2 SNEGSKA (reference sequence). V lost 3 bases, J lost 0 bases, and 4 bases lay in between. CDR3 coding DNA: TGCAGTGCTAGTCCCAGCACAGATACGCAGTATTTT. Translated: CSASPSTDTQYF.

V gene TRBV2 combines with J gene TRBJ1-2, with 10 positions matching TRBD1. The CDR3 contains 12 residues. Trimming at V came to 8 bases and at J to 7 bases, leaving 4 bases not matched to a gene. Germline-derived CDR1 and CDR2 are SNHLY and FYNNEI. The CDR3 region has the DNA TGTGCCAGCGGGGACAGGGGATCTGGCTACACCTTC. It translates to CASGDRGSGYTF.

The chain uses TRBV12-3 or TRBV12-4 and TRBJ1-2, with D possibly TRBD1 on 5 matching bases. This CDR3 has 12 amino acids. The V and J ends lost 3 bases and 4 bases respectively, with 6 bases between them. The DNA for the CDR3 is TGTGCCAGCAGTTTGACAGTCTATGGCTACACCTTC. Its protein product is CASSLTVYGYTF.

V and J are TRBV28 and TRBJ1-1; D is unresolved. V was pared by 8 bases and J by 4 bases, with 14 bases between. Germline CDR1 is MDHEN and CDR2 is SYDVKM. This CDR3 comprises 13 residues. The CDR3 sequence is CASAASTLTEAFF. CDR3 DNA: TGTGCCAGCGCGGCCAGCACACTCACTGAAGCTTTCTTT.

This chain joins TRBV7-8 and TRBJ1-6; 11 bases are a match to TRBD1. This CDR3 spans 18 amino acids. V gave up 4 bases and J gave up 8 bases; unmatched junction bases: 13. Germline V gene sequence: CDR1 SGHVS, CDR2 FQNEAQ. CDR3 loop: CASSSSWPPGQGDSPLHF. The CDR3 region has the DNA TGTGCCAGCAGCTCCTCTTGGCCACCGGGACAGGGGGATTCACCCCTCCACTTT.

Only a few counts were recorded for this clone. The V and J genes are TRBV28 and TRBJ2-7; D may be TRBD1 or TRBD2 (5 bases each). Trimming stripped 6 bases from V and 7 bases from J, with 13 bases between. Germline-derived CDR1 and CDR2 are MDHEN and SYDVKM. The CDR3 contains 12 residues. The CDR3 protein is CASRTGTGEQYF. The CDR3 DNA reads TGTGCCAGCAGAACCGGGACCGGGGAGCAGTACTTC.